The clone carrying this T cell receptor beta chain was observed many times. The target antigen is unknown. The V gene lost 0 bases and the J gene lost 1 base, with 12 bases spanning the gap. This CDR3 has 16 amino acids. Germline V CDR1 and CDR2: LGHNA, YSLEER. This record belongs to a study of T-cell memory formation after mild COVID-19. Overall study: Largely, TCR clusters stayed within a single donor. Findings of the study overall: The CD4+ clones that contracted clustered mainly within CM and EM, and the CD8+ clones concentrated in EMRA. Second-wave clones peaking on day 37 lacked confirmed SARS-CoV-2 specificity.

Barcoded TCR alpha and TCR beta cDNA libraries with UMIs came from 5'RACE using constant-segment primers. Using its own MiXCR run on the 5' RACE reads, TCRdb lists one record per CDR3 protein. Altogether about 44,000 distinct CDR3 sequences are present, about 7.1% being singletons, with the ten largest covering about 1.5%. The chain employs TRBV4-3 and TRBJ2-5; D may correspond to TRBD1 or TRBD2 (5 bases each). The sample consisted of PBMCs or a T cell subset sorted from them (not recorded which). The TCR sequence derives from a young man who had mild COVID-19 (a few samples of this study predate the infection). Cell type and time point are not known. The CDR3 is CASSQEGTRRQETQYF. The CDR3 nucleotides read TGCGCCAGCAGCCAAGAGGGGACCAGACGCCAAGAGACCCAGTACTTC.